These T cell receptor beta chains were read from a single sample in a study of OX40 agonist ivuxolimab in advanced cancers. Method: immunoSEQ multiplex PCR; TCRdb's copy keeps in-frame clones and lacks some. The table includes 67,000 or so clones, about 88% detected once. Sample: CD4+ or CD8+ T cells sorted from blood, taken in a trial of the OX40 agonist ivuxolimab. These receptors all come from an adult with an advanced solid tumor such as melanoma, head and neck, liver or kidney cancer. CDR3s include the opening cysteine and the closing phenylalanine or tryptophan. D genes are given only for firm matches. Rows give clone size only sometimes, using once, few, many, or a class for an expanded clone.

D,J,size,length,V,DNA,CDR3
TRBD1,TRBJ1-6,once,14,TRBV10-2,TGCGCCAGCAGCACAGGGGCAGTTAATTCACCCCTCCACTTT,CASSTGAVNSPLHF
.,TRBJ2-6,.,18,TRBV9,TGTGCCAGCAGCGTGTTTTCCTTTGACAGGACCGGGGCCAACGTCCTGACTTTC,CASSVFSFDRTGANVLTF
.,TRBJ2-1,.,14,TRBV6-5,TGTGCCAGCACGGACGGGACCTCCTACAATGAGCAGTTCTTC,CASTDGTSYNEQFF
.,TRBJ2-7,.,15,TRBV5-6,TGTGCCAGCAGCGTACGGAAGAGCGGATTCTACGAGCAGTACTTC,CASSVRKSGFYEQYF
.,TRBJ1-5,.,15,TRBV9,TGTGCCAGCAGCATAGCAGGGGATAACAATCAGCCCCAGCATTTT,CASSIAGDNNQPQHF
.,TRBJ2-3,.,13,TRBV7-2,TGTGCCAGCAGCAGGGGACGGGAAGATACGCAGTATTTT,CASSRGREDTQYF
.,TRBJ1-2,.,13,TRBV6-5,TGTGCCAGCAGTGCTTACGGAAGCGATGGCTACACCTTC,CASSAYGSDGYTF
.,TRBJ2-5,.,18,TRBV11-2,TGTGCCAGCAGCTTAGATCCCCGGCGCAGGGGTTTTCGAGAGACCCAGTACTTC,CASSLDPRRRGFRETQYF
.,TRBJ2-7,.,11,TRBV10-3,TGTGCCATCAGTGAGGGCTACGAGCAGTACTTC,CAISEGYEQYF
.,TRBJ2-7,.,13,TRBV10-2,TGCGCCAGCAGCGACGTACTCCACTACGAGCAGTACTTC,CASSDVLHYEQYF
.,TRBJ2-7,.,14,TRBV18,TGTGCCAGCTCACCACCAGCCGTTACCTACGAGCAGTACTTC,CASSPPAVTYEQYF
TRBD1,TRBJ2-7,.,13,TRBV7-2,TGTGCCAGCAAGACGACAGGGATCTACGAGCAGTACTTC,CASKTTGIYEQYF
.,TRBJ1-4,.,14,TRBV5-1,TGCGCCAGCAGCTTGGGGGCAGGGCAGGAAAAACTGTTTTTT,CASSLGAGQEKLFF
.,TRBJ1-2,.,12,TRBV7-9,TGTGCCAGCTCCACAGGGAACTATGGCTACACCTTC,CASSTGNYGYTF
.,TRBJ2-7,.,14,TRBV6-5,TGTGCCAGCAGTTCAGGACCCGTATCCTACGAGCAGTACTTC,CASSSGPVSYEQYF
.,TRBJ1-5,.,15,TRBV6-1,TGTGCCAGCACTACAGGTGGCGGCGGCAATCAGCCCCAGCATTTT,CASTTGGGGNQPQHF
.,TRBJ1-1,few,12,TRBV7-8,TGTGCCAGCAGCCTACCGGTAGGTGAAGCTTTCTTT,CASSLPVGEAFF
.,TRBJ2-7,.,13,TRBV30,TGTGCCTGGAGTACCGTCGACAGGCCCGAGCAGTACTTC,CAWSTVDRPEQYF
.,TRBJ2-7,.,13,TRBV5-1,TGCGCCAGCAGCACCGGGGTCCAGGGCGAGCAGTACTTC,CASSTGVQGEQYF